These 21 T cell receptor beta chains share one sample of origin, sequenced in a study of shared clonotypes between healthy human individuals. Method: immunoSEQ multiplex PCR; TCRdb's copy keeps in-frame clones and lacks some. The sample yields about 460,000 clones, around 77% seen once. Material for sequencing was PBMCs. The receptors shown here come from a woman in her 40s in good health. Some clones in this sample may be carry-over from other donors' samples.

The V call is TRBV2, the J call TRBJ1-5; TRBD1 might be the D (5 bases). Per the germline V gene, CDR1 is SNHLY and CDR2 is FYNNEI. V was clipped by 4 bases and J by 4 bases, with 14 bases between them. There are 15 residues in the CDR3. The CDR3 loop reads CASSVGVGGNQPQHF. The DNA of the CDR3 is TGTGCCAGCAGTGTAGGGGTTGGCGGGAATCAGCCCCAGCATTTT.

The chain combines TRBV10-3 with TRBJ2-7; 8 positions match TRBD2. The CDR3 is 16 amino acids. J gave up 3 bases and V 2 bases, and 9 bases lay outside the gene matches. Germline V gene sequence: CDR1 ENHRY, CDR2 SYGVKD. CDR3 DNA sequence: TGTGCCATCAGTGAGACAAGCGGGAGCCGAAACTACGAGCAGTACTTC. As protein: CAISETSGSRNYEQYF.

The chain carries TRBV27 and TRBJ2-7; 11 bases agree with TRBD1. The germline CDR1 and CDR2 sequences are MNHEY and SMNVEV (reference sequence). The CDR3 covers 17 residues. V lost 6 bases to trimming and J lost 6 bases; unmatched junction nucleotides: 16. CDR3 DNA: TGTGCCAGCAGACCGGGACAGGGGGTTTTAAGAACCAGCGAGCAGTACTTC. It specifies CASRPGQGVLRTSEQYF.

The chain's CDR3 is CASSKGGQDSYEQYF. In DNA form, the CDR3 reads TGTGCCAGCAGCAAAGGTGGACAGGACTCCTACGAGCAGTACTTC. The chain combines TRBV21-1 with TRBJ2-7; the D segment call TRBD1 is taken from the table without a DNA check. TRBV21-1 is a listed pseudogene. The CDR3 length is 15 residues.

J is TRBJ1-1 and V is TRBV28, with 7 bases aligning to TRBD1. Germline values: CDR1 MDHEN, CDR2 SYDVKM. CDR3 length equals 11 residues. V was pared by 10 bases and J by 10 bases, with 9 bases of the junction left unmatched. This chain's CDR3 is CATSQGGGAFF. The DNA of the CDR3 is TGTGCCACCTCTCAGGGGGGGGGAGCTTTCTTT.

Notes on this clone: The junction does not match germline at one end; this may be a read error. The chain employs TRBV18 and TRBJ2-6; TRBD2 agrees at 13 bases. Germline-derived CDR1 and CDR2 are KGHSH and LQKENI. This CDR3 is 19 amino acids long. The CDR3 coding sequence is TGTGCCAGCTCACCACTCGCACTAGCGGGAGGGTCAGGGGCCAACGTCCCGACTTTC. It translates to CASSPLALAGGSGANVPTF.

This chain connects TRBV27 to TRBJ2-2, with D possibly matching TRBD1 (6 bases). CDR1 is MNHEY and CDR2 is SMNVEV in the germline V gene (reference sequence). The CDR3 is 14 residues long. V shed 6 bases and J shed 2 bases, with 10 bases lying between them. As DNA, the CDR3 is TGTGCCAGCAGGGGACACCGAAACACCGGGGAGCTGTTTTTT. Its protein product is CASRGHRNTGELFF.

The V and J genes are TRBV15 and TRBJ2-1, with TRBD2 matching over 13 bases. This CDR3 contains 17 residues. CDR1 LNHNV and CDR2 YYDKDF come from the germline V gene (reference sequence). Trimming took 6 bases from V and 5 from J; bases not matched to a gene: 10. This chain's CDR3 is CATRPQLAGGPDNEQFF. CDR3 sequence (DNA): TGTGCCACCAGACCCCAACTAGCGGGAGGGCCGGACAATGAGCAGTTCTTC.

This chain uses TRBV7-9 with TRBJ2-7, with TRBD1 matching over 8 bases. CDR1 SEHNR and CDR2 FQNEAQ come from the germline V gene (reference sequence). CDR3 length: 14 amino acids. Losses at the gene ends were 8 bases for V and 5 bases for J; bases not matched to a gene: 11. In nucleotides, the CDR3 is TGTGCCAGCGTTACGACAGGGGTTTTCGACGAGCAGTACTTC. Amino acid sequence: CASVTTGVFDEQYF.

The chain uses TRBV11-2 and TRBJ2-7; 7 positions agree with TRBD1. Germline assignment: CDR1 SGHAT and CDR2 FQNNGV. The V and J ends lost 5 bases and 4 bases, in that order; junction bases with no gene match: 2. The CDR3 sequence is 12 residues long. CDR3 amino acids: CASSQTGYEQYF. The CDR3 DNA sequence: TGTGCCAGCAGCCAGACAGGGTACGAGCAGTACTTC.

The chain couples TRBV2 to TRBJ2-7; a possible D gene is TRBD1 (7 bases). Germline V gene lookup returns CDR1 SNHLY and CDR2 FYNNEI. The CDR3 covers 13 residues. Trimming removed 6 bases at V and 6 bases at J, with 15 bases between. The CDR3 sequence is CASSAGGSREQYF. CDR3 nucleotides: TGTGCCAGCAGCGCAGGGGGGAGTCGCGAGCAGTACTTC.

This clone has only a few counts. The V gene is TRBV28, the J gene TRBJ1-5, with a weak D call TRBD1 (5 bases). The CDR3 consists of 16 residues. The germline CDR1 and CDR2 sequences are MDHEN and SYDVKM. Trimming stripped 0 bases from V and 0 bases from J, with 9 bases between. Written as DNA, the CDR3 is TGTGCCAGCAGTTTATGGGTGGACACTAGCAATCAGCCCCAGCATTTT. Its translation: CASSLWVDTSNQPQHF.

V and J are TRBV5-1 and TRBJ2-1; possibly TRBD2 for D (5 bases). The CDR3 sequence is 14 residues long. The germline gives CDR1 SGHRS, CDR2 YFSETQ. Trimming cost V 1 base and J 6 bases, with 11 bases left between them. CDR3 amino acids: CASSLRGSSNEQFF. Here the CDR3 DNA reads TGCGCCAGCAGCTTGCGTGGGAGTAGCAATGAGCAGTTCTTC.

J is TRBJ2-4 and V is TRBV30; D is unresolved. The CDR3 is 13 amino acids. Trimming took off 3 bases at V and 7 bases at J, with 13 bases between the two ends. Looked up from germline, CDR1 is GTSNPN and CDR2 is SVGIG (reference sequence). The CDR3 nucleotides are TGTGCCTGGAGCCGCGACTTAATGAACATTCAGTACTTC. This encodes CAWSRDLMNIQYF.

The CDR3 here is CASSLDGRREAFF. The CDR3 coding sequence is TGTGCCAGCAGCTTAGATGGGCGACGGGAAGCTTTCTTT. The chain uses TRBV11-2 and TRBJ1-1; D call uncertain. The germline gives CDR1 SGHAT, CDR2 FQNNGV. Trimming removed 0 bases at V and 8 bases at J, with 10 bases between. The CDR3 runs to 13 residues.

The chain couples TRBV30 to TRBJ2-7; D might be TRBD1 (6 bases). V lost 3 bases to trimming and J lost 2 bases, with 11 bases between them. The CDR3 sequence is 13 residues long. From germline, CDR1 is GTSNPN and CDR2 SVGIG (reference sequence). The CDR3 region is CAWSENRAYEQYF. CDR3 DNA sequence: TGTGCCTGGAGCGAAAACAGGGCCTACGAGCAGTACTTC.

This clone was seen repeatedly, ten times or more. This chain links TRBV5-1 with TRBJ2-5; 7 bases match TRBD1. The trim removed 2 bases at V and 4 bases at J, leaving 8 bases unmatched. Germline lookup yields CDR1 SGHRS and CDR2 YFSETQ. The length of the CDR3 is 15 residues. The CDR3 DNA follows: TGCGCCAGCAGCTTTTTAGGGGGCTACGGAGAGACCCAGTACTTC. The encoded protein is CASSFLGGYGETQYF.

The table lists this clone with a count of one. The V call is TRBV6-5, the J call TRBJ2-3, with D unresolved. This CDR3 comprises 16 residues. Looked up from germline, CDR1 is MNHEY and CDR2 is SVGAGI. Deletions cut 0 bases from V and 1 base from J, with 11 bases between. This CDR3 reads CASSYSNKPGTDTQYF. CDR3 nucleotides: TGTGCCAGCAGTTACTCGAACAAGCCAGGCACAGATACGCAGTATTTT.

This chain connects TRBV7-9 to TRBJ2-2, with D uncertain. The CDR3 loop spans 12 amino acids. From germline, CDR1 is SEHNR and CDR2 FQNEAQ (reference sequence). V lost 9 bases and J 3 bases, leaving 8 bases between the germline ends. CDR3 region: CASSWDTGELFF. The CDR3 DNA sequence: TGTGCCAGTTCGTGGGACACCGGGGAGCTGTTTTTT.

About this clone itself: Relative to the germline gene, one junction end is altered; a read error may explain this. The CDR3 DNA sequence: TGTGCCACCAGTAGGGGGCCAGGAGAGACCCAGTACTTC. It specifies CATSRGPGETQYF. V and J are TRBV2 and TRBJ2-5; 7 nucleotides match TRBD1. The CDR3 extends over 13 amino acids. The V gene's germline CDR1 is SNHLY and CDR2 FYNNEI.

CDR3 DNA sequence: TGTGCCAGCAGCGGCGGGGGACTAGCGGGAGTTATCAGCACAGATACGCAGTATTTT. Translated, it gives CASSGGGLAGVISTDTQYF. This chain joins TRBV9 and TRBJ2-3; 14 bases are a match to TRBD2. With V trimmed by 3 bases and J by 0 bases, 9 bases remained unmatched. The CDR3 covers 19 residues. From germline, CDR1 is SGDLS and CDR2 YYNGEE.